The rows below give T cell receptor beta chains drawn from one sample of a study of T cells after yellow fever vaccination. TCRdb reprocessed the 5' RACE reads via MiXCR and lists one record per CDR3 protein. This table holds 55,000 to 70,000 distinct CDR3 sequences, 5% to 8% found once. Sample: CD8+ T cells sorted from PBMCs, taken 45 days after the first yellow fever vaccination. All receptors come from a man between 18 and 29 years old who received the YFV17D yellow fever vaccine. The CDR3 runs from the conserved cysteine through the conserved F or W. The order of the fields is clone size, D gene, V gene, CDR3 protein. A D gene is named only where the DNA matches it firmly. Not every row has a clone size; where given, it reads once, few, many or a size class.

many NA TRBV29-1 CSVQLASTDTQYF
many NA TRBV5-1 CASSDGGKMNTEAFF
many NA TRBV6-2/TRBV6-3 CASSYLEWYNEQFF
many NA TRBV6-5 CASSYGAGVQPQHF
many NA TRBV12-3/TRBV12-4 CASSPPLTRGEQFF
NA TRBD1 TRBV15 CATSRAGQGIADTQYF
few NA TRBV18 CASSPLSDSPLHF
many TRBD2 TRBV29-1 CSVEVWSGGQSTDTQYF
few NA TRBV20-1 CSARGKTLGLAAIQAQYF
few TRBD1 TRBV12-5 CASAKDRGSNQPQHF
few NA TRBV5-6 CASSPGSYSGNTIYF
few NA TRBV4-3 CASSQAARPGETQYF
few NA TRBV20-1 CSAPGRYSLLYNSPLHF
many TRBD2 TRBV6-5 CASSYGPGTSGTGEQYF
few NA TRBV27 CASSPSRRDKNTEAFF
many NA TRBV12-3/TRBV12-4 CASSFGGANPRGELFF
few NA TRBV28 CASSFELSSYNEQFF
many NA TRBV5-1 CASSLEWTSGNTIYF
many NA TRBV24-1 CATSERGGTDTQYF
many NA TRBV7-8 CASSLAELIDEQFF
few NA TRBV18 CASSPFHTSTNTEAFF
many TRBD1 TRBV5-5 CASSLRQGPYGYTF
NA NA TRBV4-1 CASSPQGQRYGYTF
NA NA TRBV20-1 CSTGPPMNTEAFF
NA TRBD1 TRBV24-1 CATSDIGGTGYTF
many NA TRBV2 CASSEALSWREWGYTF
many NA TRBV6-2/TRBV6-3 CASRYTDTQYF
few TRBD2 TRBV7-8 CASGETSSVYNEQFF
few NA TRBV20-1 CSADDLQHPTETQYF
many TRBD2 TRBV29-1 CSVEEWTSGGRATDTQYF
NA NA TRBV7-8 CASSLMGGRGRTDTQYF
many NA TRBV24-1 CATSDTLNTGELFF
few TRBD2 TRBV18 CASSPQTSGGYYEQYF
NA NA TRBV4-3 CASSQDQTGRFGNQPQHF
many TRBD1 TRBV14 CASSLTGGGLYNEQFF
many NA TRBV4-3 CASSQARAGEQFF
many TRBD1 TRBV7-9 CASRRDRTFSYNEQFF
many TRBD1 TRBV2 CASSATGAETQYF
many NA TRBV3-1 CASSQGVTEAFF
many TRBD2 TRBV12-3/TRBV12-4 CANTLPGLEVDTQYF
few NA TRBV12-3/TRBV12-4 CASTAWGRDNEQFF
NA NA TRBV20-1 CSASNREVSYNSPLHF
many NA TRBV4-3 CASSPGHKINYGYTF
few NA TRBV4-1 CASSQEWSDANTGELFF
many TRBD2 TRBV19 CASSRTSGTYNEQFF
few NA TRBV30 CAWSVATSRDEQFF
few NA TRBV7-8 CASSLEIQETQYF
many NA TRBV7-9 CASSLRDGGKNEQYF
many NA TRBV2 CASSPTVSYEQYF
many NA TRBV28 CASSFSGGYTF
many NA TRBV12-3/TRBV12-4 CASSPAGSGRETQYF
NA TRBD2 TRBV11-2 CASSLGTSGGDTQYF
many NA TRBV27 CASSFPGAYTGELFF
few TRBD1 TRBV7-3 CASSATGGAMETQYF
many NA TRBV7-2 CASSFGGATYEQYF
many NA TRBV7-9 CASSSTTGELFF
few NA TRBV6-2/TRBV6-3 CASSTIRAPAGFRPQHF
many NA TRBV5-4 CASSLAWEQFF